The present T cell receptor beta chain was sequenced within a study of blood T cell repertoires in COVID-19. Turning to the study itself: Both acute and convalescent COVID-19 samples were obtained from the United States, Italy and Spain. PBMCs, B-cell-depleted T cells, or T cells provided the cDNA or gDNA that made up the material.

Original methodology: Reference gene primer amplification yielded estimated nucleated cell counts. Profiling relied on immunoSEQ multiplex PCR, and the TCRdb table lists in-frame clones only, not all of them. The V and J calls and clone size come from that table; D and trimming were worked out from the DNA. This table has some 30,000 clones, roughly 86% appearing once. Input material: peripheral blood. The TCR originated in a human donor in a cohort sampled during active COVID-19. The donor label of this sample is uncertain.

The CDR3 DNA is TGTGCCAGCAGTTACCGGGACTTGTACAAAAACATTCAGTACTTC. Translating it yields CASSYRDLYKNIQYF. The V and J genes are TRBV28 and TRBJ2-4, with D possibly TRBD2 on 6 matching bases. Trimming removed 4 bases from V and 3 bases from J, with 13 bases in between. Germline values: CDR1 MDHEN, CDR2 SYDVKM. The CDR3 length is 15 residues.